This T cell receptor (beta chain) originates from a study of identical twins' blood T cells. TCRdb recomputed calls from the 5' RACE reads with MiXCR, one row per CDR3 protein. The sample yields 300,000 to 400,000 distinct CDR3 sequences, more than 25% seen once. This CDR3 spans 15 amino acids. Trimming removed 2 bases from V and 1 base from J, with 11 bases in between. In germline, CDR1 is MNHNS, CDR2 SASEGT. Likely shared infections and vaccines: all three twin pairs were reared together. The sequenced sample consisted of PBMCs. This TCR was recovered from a woman aged 18 to 49 in good health. V is TRBV6-1 and J is TRBJ1-2; D unclear. The DNA for the CDR3 is TGTGCCAGCAGTGAAATGTGGCAGAATAACTATGGCTACACCTTC. The encoded protein is CASSEMWQNNYGYTF.